Sequencing of this T cell receptor beta chain was carried out in a study of OX40 agonist ivuxolimab in advanced cancers. Study in general: It was ivuxolimab, an agonistic anti-OX40 (CD134) antibody, that patients were treated with. Dose-escalation patients were diagnosed with hepatocellular carcinoma, melanoma, renal cell cancer or head and neck cancer. Study-level findings and limits: Among T cells, CD8+ cells averaged more expanded clones than CD4+ cells.

Assay: immunoSEQ multiplex PCR; the TCRdb copy retains only in-frame clones and omits some. Of under 80,000 clones listed, roughly 85% are singletons. Autoimmune disease history or systemic immunosuppression barred patients. CDR3 length: 16 residues. With V trimmed by 0 bases and J by 4 bases, 5 bases remained unmatched. Germline CDR1 reads KGHSH; CDR2 reads LQKENI. Note on this clone: What it binds is unknown.

The sequence was collected from an adult with an advanced solid tumor such as melanoma, head and neck, liver or kidney cancer. The material was CD4+ or CD8+ T cells sorted from blood, obtained in a trial of the OX40 agonist ivuxolimab. The chain uses TRBV18 and TRBJ1-1; 10 bases line up with TRBD1. This chain's CDR3 is CASSPPGQGYATEAFF. CDR3 in DNA: TGTGCCAGCTCACCACCGGGACAGGGGTACGCCACTGAAGCTTTCTTT.